Presented here are 8 T cell receptor beta chains from one specimen sequenced in a study of blood T cell repertoires in COVID-19 (dated by TCRdb to the early 2020s). Receptor libraries were prepared by the immunoSEQ multiplex PCR assay. This is the immuneACCESS table as TCRdb keeps it, with only in-frame sequences that have V and J called. A part of the clones is gone; compared with another copy, unresolved V genes explain less than half, and the rest is unexplained. Within this sample are about 33,000 clones, with 91% of them counted one time only. The top ten hold approximately 9.8% of the sample. The sample was peripheral blood. These receptors originate from a human donor with active COVID-19. The donor label of this sample is uncertain.

V gene TRBV7-9 combines with J gene TRBJ2-1, with D possibly TRBD2 on 6 matching bases. V was pared by 2 bases and J by 8 bases, with 16 bases between. The germline V gene encodes CDR1 SEHNR and CDR2 FQNEAQ (reference sequence). The CDR3 length is 15 residues. The CDR3: CASSLPGLPAHEQFF. The CDR3 DNA reads TGTGCCAGCAGCTTACCGGGACTTCCCGCCCATGAGCAGTTCTTC.

J is TRBJ2-5 and V is TRBV6-2 or TRBV6-3; unclear D gene. V lost 4 bases and J 5 bases, leaving 5 bases between the germline ends. The CDR3 has 11 residues. Germline values: CDR1 MNHEY, CDR2 SVGEGT. Written as DNA, the CDR3 is TGTGCCAGCAGTTCGCGGGAGACCCAGTACTTC. Translated: CASSSRETQYF.

The chain has TRBV3-1 (or the pseudogene TRBV3-2) and TRBJ2-1, with D hard to call. V was pared by 4 bases and J by 9 bases, with 22 bases between. The CDR3 length is 16 residues. Per the germline V gene, CDR1 is LGHDT and CDR2 is YNNKEL (reference sequence). CDR3 sequence reads: CASSPQWARSKGEQFF. The CDR3 coding sequence is TGTGCCAGCAGCCCCCAATGGGCCCGCTCGAAAGGTGAGCAGTTCTTC.

This clone ranks as medium-sized (0.01 to 0.1%). The chain uses TRBV10-3 and TRBJ1-3, with 7 bases aligning to TRBD1. This CDR3 has 15 amino acids. The germline gives CDR1 ENHRY, CDR2 SYGVKD. V gave up 3 bases and J gave up 3 bases; unmatched junction bases: 5. In DNA, the CDR3 is TGTGCCATCAGTGACGAGGGGGCCTATGGAAACACCATATATTTT. Its translation: CAISDEGAYGNTIYF.

J is TRBJ2-2 and V is TRBV27, with D perhaps TRBD1 (5 bases). The V gene's germline CDR1 is MNHEY and CDR2 SMNVEV (reference sequence). V was clipped by 7 bases and J by 4 bases, with 13 bases between them. The CDR3 is made up of 14 amino acids. The chain's CDR3 is CASKITGGTGELFF. CDR3 bases: TGTGCCAGCAAAATTACAGGTGGCACCGGGGAGCTGTTTTTT.

The gene calls are TRBV6-6 and TRBJ2-7, with a weak D call TRBD1 (5 bases). Trimming pared 2 bases from V and 2 bases from J, leaving 13 bases between. The CDR3 totals 15 residues. Germline CDR1 reads MNHNY; CDR2 reads SVGAGI (reference sequence). The CDR3 sequence: CASSYGQGNTYEQYF. CDR3 in DNA: TGTGCCAGCAGTTACGGTCAGGGCAATACCTACGAGCAGTACTTC.

The chain joins TRBV19 to TRBJ1-1, with 7 bases that match TRBD1. The CDR3 is made up of 13 amino acids. Germline loops: CDR1 LNHDA, CDR2 SQIVND (reference sequence). The V segment lost 7 bases and the J segment 3 bases; nucleotides outside the gene matches: 5. The CDR3, as DNA: TGTGCCAGTATGGGACAGATGGACACTGAAGCTTTCTTT. Protein: CASMGQMDTEAFF.

The chain employs TRBV5-1 and TRBJ1-4; 9 positions agree with TRBD1. The CDR3 has 15 amino acids. The junction had 8 bases not matched to a gene; V was cut back by 3 bases and J by 8 bases. In germline, CDR1 is SGHRS, CDR2 YFSETQ. Here the CDR3 reads CASSSDRGLGEKLFF. CDR3 nucleotides: TGCGCCAGCAGCTCGGACAGGGGATTAGGGGAAAAACTGTTTTTT.